Included here is one T cell receptor beta chain sequence, with context. The target antigen is unknown. The protocol was immunoSEQ multiplex PCR, while the TCRdb copy is restricted to in-frame clones and leaves out a portion. The sample has 2 million to 2.5 million clones, about 90% seen once. These data are taken from a study of shared clonotypes between healthy human individuals. Study-wide points: The diversity represented, both genetic and in exposure history, was limited by few donors.

A CD45RA-negative memory subset and a CD45RA+ naive subset were separated from the CD4+ cells. V lost 10 bases to trimming and J lost 6 bases; unmatched junction nucleotides: 12. The CDR3 consists of 13 residues. CDR1 is SGDLS, CDR2 YYNGEE, per germline. This chain links TRBV9 with TRBJ2-7; 8 bases line up with TRBD2. This clonotype was sampled from a man younger than 35 in good health. Some clones in this sample may be carry-over from other donors' samples. Material for sequencing was naive CD4+ T cells from PBMCs. As for subset: CD45RA+ positively selected. CDR3 loop: CASAPAGDREQYF. The CDR3 nucleotides read TGTGCCTCCGCACCAGCGGGAGATCGCGAGCAGTACTTC.